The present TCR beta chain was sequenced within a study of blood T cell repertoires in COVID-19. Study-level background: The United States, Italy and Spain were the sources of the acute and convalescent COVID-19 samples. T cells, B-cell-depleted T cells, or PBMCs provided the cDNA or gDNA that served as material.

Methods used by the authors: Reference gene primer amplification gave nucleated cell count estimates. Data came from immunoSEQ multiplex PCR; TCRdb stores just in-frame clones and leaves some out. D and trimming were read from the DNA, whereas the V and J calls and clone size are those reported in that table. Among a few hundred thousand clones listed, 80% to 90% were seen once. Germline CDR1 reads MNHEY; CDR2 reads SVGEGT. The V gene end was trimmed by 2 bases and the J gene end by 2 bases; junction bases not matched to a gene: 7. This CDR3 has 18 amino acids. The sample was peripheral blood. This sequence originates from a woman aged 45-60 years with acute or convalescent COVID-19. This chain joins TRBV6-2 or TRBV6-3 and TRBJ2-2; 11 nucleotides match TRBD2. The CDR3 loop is CASSYRTSGLTNTGELFF. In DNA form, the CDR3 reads TGTGCCAGCAGTTACCGGACTAGCGGGCTTACTAACACCGGGGAGCTGTTTTTT.